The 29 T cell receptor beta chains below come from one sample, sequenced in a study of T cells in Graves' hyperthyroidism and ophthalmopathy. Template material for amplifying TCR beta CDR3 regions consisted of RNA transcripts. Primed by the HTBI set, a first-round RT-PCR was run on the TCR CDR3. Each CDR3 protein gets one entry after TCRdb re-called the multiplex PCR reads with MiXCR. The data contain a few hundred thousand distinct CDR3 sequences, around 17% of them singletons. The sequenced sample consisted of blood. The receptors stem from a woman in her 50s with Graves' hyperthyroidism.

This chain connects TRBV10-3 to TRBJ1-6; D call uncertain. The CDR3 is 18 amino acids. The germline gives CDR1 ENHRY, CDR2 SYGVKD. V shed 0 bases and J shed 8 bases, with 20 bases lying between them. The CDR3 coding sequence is TGTGCCATCAGTGAGTCGATAGTATATCAGAGGATGGATTCACCCCTCCACTTT. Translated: CAISESIVYQRMDSPLHF.

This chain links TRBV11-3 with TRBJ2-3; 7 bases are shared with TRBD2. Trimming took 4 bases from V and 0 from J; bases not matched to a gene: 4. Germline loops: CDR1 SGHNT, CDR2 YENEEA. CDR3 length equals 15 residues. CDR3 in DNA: TGTGCCAGCAGCTGGGCTAGCGGAAGCACAGATACGCAGTATTTT. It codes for CASSWASGSTDTQYF.

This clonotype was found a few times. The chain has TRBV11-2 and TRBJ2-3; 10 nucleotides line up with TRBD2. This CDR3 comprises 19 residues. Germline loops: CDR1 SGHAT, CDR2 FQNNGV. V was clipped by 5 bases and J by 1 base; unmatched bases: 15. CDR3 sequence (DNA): TGTGCCAGCAGCCCCCGGTTCGGGAGCGGGAGGGCGGGCACAGATACGCAGTATTTT. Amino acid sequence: CASSPRFGSGRAGTDTQYF. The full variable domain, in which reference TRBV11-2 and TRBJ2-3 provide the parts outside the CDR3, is EAGVAQSPRYKIIEKRQSVAFWCNPISGHATLYWYQQILGQGPKLLIQFQNNGVVDDSQLPKDRFSAERLKGVDSTLKIQPAKLEDSAVYLCASSPRFGSGRAGTDTQYFGPGTRLTVL.

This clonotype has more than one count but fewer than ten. CDR3 sequence: CASSIGRQGSTDTQYF. The CDR3 coding sequence is TGTGCCAGTAGTATAGGGAGACAGGGGAGCACAGATACGCAGTATTTT. V is TRBV19 and J is TRBJ2-3, with 8 bases identical to TRBD1. With V trimmed by 1 base and J by 0 bases, 3 bases remained unmatched. CDR1 is LNHDA, CDR2 SQIVND, per germline (reference sequence). The CDR3 runs 16 residues.

This CDR3 is CASRVQSSNEKLFF. The DNA of the CDR3 is TGTGCCAGCAGGGTTCAATCTTCTAATGAAAAACTGTTTTTT. V usage is TRBV27 and J usage is TRBJ1-4, with no clear D. CDR1 MNHEY and CDR2 SMNVEV come from the germline V gene (reference sequence). The length of the CDR3 is 14 residues. V lost 6 bases to trimming and J lost 3 bases, with 11 bases between them. The full variable domain, with the rest looked up from reference TRBV27 and TRBJ1-4, is EAQVTQNPRYLITVTGKKLTVTCSQNMNHEYMSWYRQDPGLGLRQIYYSMNVEVTDKGDVPEGYKVSRKEKRNFPLILESPSPNQTSLYFCASRVQSSNEKLFFGSGTQLSVL.

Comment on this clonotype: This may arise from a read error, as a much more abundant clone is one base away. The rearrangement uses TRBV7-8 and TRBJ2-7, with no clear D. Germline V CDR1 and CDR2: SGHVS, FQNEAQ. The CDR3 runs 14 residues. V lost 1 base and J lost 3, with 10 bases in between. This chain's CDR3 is CASSLGDKCYEQYF. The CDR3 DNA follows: TGTGCCAGCAGCTTAGGTGACAAGTGCTACGAGCAGTACTTC.

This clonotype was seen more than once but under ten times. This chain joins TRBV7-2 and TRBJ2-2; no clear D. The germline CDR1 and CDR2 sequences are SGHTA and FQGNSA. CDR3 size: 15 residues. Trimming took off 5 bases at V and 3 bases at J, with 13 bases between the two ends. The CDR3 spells CASSPYRPDTGELFF. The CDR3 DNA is TGTGCCAGCAGCCCTTACAGACCCGACACCGGGGAGCTGTTTTTT.

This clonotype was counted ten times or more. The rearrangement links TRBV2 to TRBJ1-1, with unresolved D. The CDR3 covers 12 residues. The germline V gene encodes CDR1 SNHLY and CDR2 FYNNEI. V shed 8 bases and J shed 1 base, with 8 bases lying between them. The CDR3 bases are TGTGCCAGCTCACGGAAGAACACTGAAGCTTTCTTT. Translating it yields CASSRKNTEAFF.

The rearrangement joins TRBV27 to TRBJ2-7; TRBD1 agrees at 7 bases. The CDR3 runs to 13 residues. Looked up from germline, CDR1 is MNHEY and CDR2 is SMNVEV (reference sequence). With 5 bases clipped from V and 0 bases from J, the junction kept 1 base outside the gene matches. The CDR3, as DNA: TGTGCCAGCAGTGACAGGGCCTCCTACGAGCAGTACTTC. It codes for CASSDRASYEQYF.

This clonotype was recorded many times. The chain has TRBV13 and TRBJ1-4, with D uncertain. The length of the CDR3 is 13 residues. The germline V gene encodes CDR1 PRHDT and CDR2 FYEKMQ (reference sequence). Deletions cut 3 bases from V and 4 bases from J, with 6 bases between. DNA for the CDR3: TGTGCCAGCAGCTTCCGGGGTAATGAAAAACTGTTTTTT. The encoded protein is CASSFRGNEKLFF.

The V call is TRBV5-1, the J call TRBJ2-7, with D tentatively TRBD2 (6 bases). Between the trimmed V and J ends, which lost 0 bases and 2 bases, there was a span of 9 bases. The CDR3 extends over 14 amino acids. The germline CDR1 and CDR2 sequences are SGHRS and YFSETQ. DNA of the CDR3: TGCGCCAGCAGCTTGGCGGGAGCACCCTACGAGCAGTACTTC. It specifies CASSLAGAPYEQYF. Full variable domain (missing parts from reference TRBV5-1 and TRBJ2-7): KAGVTQTPRYLIKTRGQQVTLSCSPISGHRSVSWYQQTPGQGLQFLFEYFSETQRNKGNFPGRFSGRQFSNSRSEMNVSTLELGDSALYLCASSLAGAPYEQYFGPGTRLTVT.

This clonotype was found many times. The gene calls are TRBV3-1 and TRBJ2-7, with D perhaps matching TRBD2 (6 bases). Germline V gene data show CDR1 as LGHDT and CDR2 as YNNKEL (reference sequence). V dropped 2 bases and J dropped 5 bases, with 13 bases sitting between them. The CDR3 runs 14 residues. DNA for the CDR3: TGTGCCAGCAGCCAAAACGCGGGGAGTGACGAGCAGTACTTC. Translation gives CASSQNAGSDEQYF.

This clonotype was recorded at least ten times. CDR3 sequence (DNA): TGTGCCAGCACCCCCACCGGGACTAGCTCAGATACGCAGTATTTT. It encodes CASTPTGTSSDTQYF. The V call is TRBV27, the J call TRBJ2-3; 9 bases are a match to TRBD2. V was pared by 7 bases and J by 4 bases, with 9 bases of the junction left unmatched. This CDR3 has 15 amino acids. Germline values: CDR1 MNHEY, CDR2 SMNVEV (reference sequence).

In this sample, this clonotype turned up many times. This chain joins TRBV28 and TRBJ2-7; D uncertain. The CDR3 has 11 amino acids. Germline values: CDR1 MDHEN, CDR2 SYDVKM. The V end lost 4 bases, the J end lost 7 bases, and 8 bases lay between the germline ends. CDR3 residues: CASSWEREQYF. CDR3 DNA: TGTGCCAGCAGTTGGGAACGGGAGCAGTACTTC. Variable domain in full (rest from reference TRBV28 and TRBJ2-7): DVKVTQSSRYLVKRTGEKVFLECVQDMDHENMFWYRQDPGLGLRLIYFSYDVKMKEKGDIPEGYSVSREKKERFSLILESASTNQTSMYLCASSWEREQYFGPGTRLTVT.

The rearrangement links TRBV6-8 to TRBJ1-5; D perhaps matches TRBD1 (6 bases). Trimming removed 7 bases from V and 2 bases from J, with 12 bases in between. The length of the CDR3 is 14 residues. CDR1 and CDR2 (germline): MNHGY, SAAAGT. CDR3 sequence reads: CASTRGPGNQPQHF. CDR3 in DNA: TGTGCCAGCACCCGGGGGCCGGGCAATCAGCCCCAGCATTTT.

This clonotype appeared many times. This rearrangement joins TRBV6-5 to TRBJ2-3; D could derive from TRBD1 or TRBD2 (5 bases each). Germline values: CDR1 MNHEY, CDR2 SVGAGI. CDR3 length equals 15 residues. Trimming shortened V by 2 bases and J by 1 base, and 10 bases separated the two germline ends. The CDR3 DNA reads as TGTGCCAGCAGTTACGAGGGGAAGGGCACAGATACGCAGTATTTT. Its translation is CASSYEGKGTDTQYF.

The CDR3 nucleotides are TGCGCCAGCAGCCAACTAGGACTAGCGGGAGCTCAAGATACGCAGTATTTT. It codes for CASSQLGLAGAQDTQYF. The chain uses TRBV4-1 and TRBJ2-3, with 13 bases fitting TRBD2. After removal of 2 bases from V and 5 bases from J, the junction contained 7 bases not matched to a gene. Per germline, CDR1 MGHRA and CDR2 YSYEKL. This CDR3 contains 17 residues.

DNA of the CDR3: TGTGCCAGCAGCTTAGGCGTAAATCGAAACACCATATATTTT. This sequence encodes CASSLGVNRNTIYF. This chain joins TRBV7-9 and TRBJ1-3; no clear D gene. Looked up from germline, CDR1 is SEHNR and CDR2 is FQNEAQ (reference sequence). V was shortened by 1 base and J by 5 bases, with 9 bases between the two germline ends. CDR3 length: 14 amino acids.

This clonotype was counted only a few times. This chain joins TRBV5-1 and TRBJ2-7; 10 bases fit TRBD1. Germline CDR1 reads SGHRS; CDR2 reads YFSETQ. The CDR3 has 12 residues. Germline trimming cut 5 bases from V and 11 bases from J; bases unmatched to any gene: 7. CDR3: CASSNRQGAEYF. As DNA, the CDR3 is TGCGCCAGCAGTAACAGACAGGGGGCGGAGTACTTC.

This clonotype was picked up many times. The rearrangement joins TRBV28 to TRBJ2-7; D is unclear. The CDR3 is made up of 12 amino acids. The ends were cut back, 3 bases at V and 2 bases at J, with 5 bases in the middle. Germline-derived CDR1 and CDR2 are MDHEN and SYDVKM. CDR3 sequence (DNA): TGTGCCAGCAGTTTGGTGACCTACGAGCAGTACTTC. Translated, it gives CASSLVTYEQYF.

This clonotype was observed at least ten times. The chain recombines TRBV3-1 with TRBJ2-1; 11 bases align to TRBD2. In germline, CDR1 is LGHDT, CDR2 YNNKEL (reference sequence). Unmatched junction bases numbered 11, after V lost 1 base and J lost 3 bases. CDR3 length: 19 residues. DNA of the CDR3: TGTGCCAGCAGCCAAGGACTAGCGGGAATTCCGTTCGACTACAATGAGCAGTTCTTC. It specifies CASSQGLAGIPFDYNEQFF.

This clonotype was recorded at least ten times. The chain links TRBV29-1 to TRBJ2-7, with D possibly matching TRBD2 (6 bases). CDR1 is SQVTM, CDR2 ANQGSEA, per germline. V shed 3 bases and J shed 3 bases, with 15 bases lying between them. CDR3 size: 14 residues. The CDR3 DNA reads TGCAGCGTTGATTCAATATCGGGGGTCTACGAGCAGTACTTC. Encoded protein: CSVDSISGVYEQYF.

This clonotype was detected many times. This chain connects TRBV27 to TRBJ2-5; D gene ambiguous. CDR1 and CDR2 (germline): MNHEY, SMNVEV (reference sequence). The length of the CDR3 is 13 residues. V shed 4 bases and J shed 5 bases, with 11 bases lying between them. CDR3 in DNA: TGTGCCAGCAGTTCCGGGCTTTTTGAGACCCAGTACTTC. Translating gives CASSSGLFETQYF.

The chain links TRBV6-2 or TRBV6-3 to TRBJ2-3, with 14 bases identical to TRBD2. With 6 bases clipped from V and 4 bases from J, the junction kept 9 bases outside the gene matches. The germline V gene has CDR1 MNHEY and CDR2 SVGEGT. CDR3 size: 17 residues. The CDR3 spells CASSQVTSGRASDTQYF. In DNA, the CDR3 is TGTGCCAGCAGCCAAGTGACTAGCGGGAGGGCATCAGATACGCAGTATTTT.

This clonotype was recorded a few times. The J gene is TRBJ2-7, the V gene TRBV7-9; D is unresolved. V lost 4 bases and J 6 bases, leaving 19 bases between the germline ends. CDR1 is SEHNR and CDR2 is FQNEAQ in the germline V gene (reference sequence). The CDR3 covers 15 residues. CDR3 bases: TGTGCCAGCAGCTCGACAACGAGAGTTAATCGCGAGCAGTACTTC. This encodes CASSSTTRVNREQYF.

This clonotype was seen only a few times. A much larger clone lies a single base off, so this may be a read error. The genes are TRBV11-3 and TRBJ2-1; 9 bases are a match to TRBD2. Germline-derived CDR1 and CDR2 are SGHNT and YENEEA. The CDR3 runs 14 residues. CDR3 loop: CASSSGLANNKQFF. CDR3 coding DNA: TGTGCCAGCAGCTCCGGACTAGCGAACAATAAGCAGTTCTTC. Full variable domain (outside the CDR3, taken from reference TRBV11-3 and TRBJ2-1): EAGVVQSPRYKIIEKKQPVAFWCNPISGHNTLYWYLQNLGQGPELLIRYENEEAVDDSQLPKDRFSAERLKGVDSTLKIQPAELGDSAVYLCASSSGLANNKQFFGPGTRLTVL.

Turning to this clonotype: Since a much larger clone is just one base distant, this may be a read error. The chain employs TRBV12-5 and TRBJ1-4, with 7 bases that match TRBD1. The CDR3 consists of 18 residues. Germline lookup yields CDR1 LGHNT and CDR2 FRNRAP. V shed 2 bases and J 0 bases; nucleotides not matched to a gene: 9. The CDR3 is CASGLCGTADTTNEKLFF. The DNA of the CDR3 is TGTGCTAGTGGTTTGTGTGGGACAGCGGACACAACTAATGAAAAACTGTTTTTT.

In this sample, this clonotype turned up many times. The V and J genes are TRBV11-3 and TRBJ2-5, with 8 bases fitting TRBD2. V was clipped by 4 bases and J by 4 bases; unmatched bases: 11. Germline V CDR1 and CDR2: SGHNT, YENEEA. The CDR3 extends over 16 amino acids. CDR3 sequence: CASSSLGGAGVETQYF. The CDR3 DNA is TGTGCCAGCAGCTCTCTAGGAGGAGCGGGAGTAGAGACCCAGTACTTC.

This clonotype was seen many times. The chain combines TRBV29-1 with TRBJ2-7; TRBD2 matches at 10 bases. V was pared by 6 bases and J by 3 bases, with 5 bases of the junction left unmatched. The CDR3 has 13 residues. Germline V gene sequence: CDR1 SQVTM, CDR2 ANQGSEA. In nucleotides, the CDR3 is TGCAGCGTGTCGCTAGCGGGAGACTACGAGCAGTACTTC. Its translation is CSVSLAGDYEQYF.